This T cell receptor beta chain was captured by sequencing in a study of OX40 agonist ivuxolimab in advanced cancers. Study-level information: At around 83% male, the cohort had a mean age of 60 years, ranging from about 23 to 79.

This table comes from immunoSEQ multiplex PCR, and its TCRdb copy is limited to in-frame clones, with some not included. The sample has about 58,000 clones; approximately 87% are singletons. This clone was recorded only once. Its specificity is unknown. Germline V gene sequence: CDR1 LNHDA, CDR2 SQIVND (reference sequence). The CDR3 extends over 14 amino acids. V lost 3 bases and J lost 6, with 12 bases in between. Study findings and constraints: The expanded peripheral T cells' antigen specificity was not determined. Clonal expansion was seen in CD4+ and CD8+ blood T cells by week 6 at 0.1 to 3.0 mg/kg.

Sequences were derived from CD4+ or CD8+ T cells sorted from blood, sampled in a trial of the OX40 agonist ivuxolimab. The TCR sequence derives from an adult with an advanced solid tumor such as melanoma, head and neck, liver or kidney cancer. V usage is TRBV19 and J usage is TRBJ1-5; the D is unclear. The CDR3 DNA sequence: TGTGCCAGTAGTATCCTGGGATCAGGTCAGCCCCAGCATTTT. It is translated as CASSILGSGQPQHF.